This TCR beta chain stems from a study of beta chain features in type 1 diabetes. Turning to the study itself: Healthy donors and patients showed comparable age, gender and cell yields. Study-level points and caveats: Researchers report that Type 1 diabetes patients had moderately but significantly shorter TCRB CDR3s across all four CD4+ subsets. VDJ junctions from patients with type 1 diabetes contained fewer insertions and more deletions.

By way of CD45RO/CCR7/CD25/CD127/CD95/CD27, the CD4+ regulatory, stem cell-like memory, central memory and naive cells were sorted. cDNA synthesis used the whole RNA isolate, giving expressed TCRB sequences. TCRdb's table, derived via immunoSEQ multiplex PCR, lists solely in-frame clones and lacks some. The profile shows around 180,000 clones, roughly 8% of them singletons. This CDR3 contains 12 residues. Germline V gene data show CDR1 as SNHLY and CDR2 as FYNNEI. Germline trimming cut 6 bases from V and 8 bases from J; bases unmatched to any gene: 3. This clone came up many times. Its cognate antigen is unknown.

The V gene is TRBV2, the J gene TRBJ1-4, with 7 bases that match TRBD1. The specimen was central memory CD4+ T cells from blood. The TCR comes from a man younger than 30 with type 1 diabetes. The CDR3, as DNA: TGTGCCAGCAGCCAAGGGGGCGAAAAACTGTTTTTT. This encodes CASSQGGEKLFF.